This T cell receptor (beta chain) appears in the sequencing data of a study of OX40 agonist ivuxolimab in advanced cancers. Whole-study context: Patients got intravenous ivuxolimab at 0.01 to 10 mg/kg every 2 weeks. Of the patients, three showed partial responses, one with hepatocellular carcinoma and two with cutaneous melanoma. Findings of the study overall: By week 6 at 0.1 to 3.0 mg/kg, blood CD4+ and CD8+ T cells had expanded clonally. Normalized T-cell clonal expansion was also low in some nonresponders.

Concerning this clone: Its antigen is unidentified.

Germline V lookup: CDR1 SGHVS, CDR2 FNYEAQ. The CDR3 loop spans 15 amino acids. V was cut by 3 bases and J by 10 bases, with 20 bases left in between. Data came from immunoSEQ multiplex PCR; TCRdb stores just in-frame clones and leaves some out. There are some 14,000 clones in the sample; around 65% occur only once, and around 8.4% lies in the top ten. The chain links TRBV7-6 to TRBJ2-3; maybe TRBD1 (5 bases). Material: CD4+ or CD8+ T cells sorted from blood, obtained in a trial of the OX40 agonist ivuxolimab. The receptor comes from an adult with an advanced solid tumor such as melanoma, head and neck, liver or kidney cancer. The CDR3 is CASSFFPQGPPAQYF. The CDR3 DNA reads TGTGCCAGCAGCTTTTTCCCCCAGGGCCCTCCCGCGCAGTATTTT.